What follows describes a single TCR beta chain. Its specificity is unknown. Assay used: immunoSEQ multiplex PCR; TCRdb lists only in-frame clones, some missing. The data show tens of thousands of clones, with around 89% seen just once and nearly 7.5% held by the top ten. This specimen belongs to a study of OX40 agonist ivuxolimab in advanced cancers. As for the study in general: An agonistic human IgG2 monoclonal antibody against OX40 (CD134) was given. The patients received ivuxolimab by intravenous route every 2 weeks at 0.01 to 10 mg/kg.

Broader study findings: Mean expanded clone counts were higher in CD8+ than CD4+ T cells. Clonal expansion from baseline to week 6 occurred in both CD4+ and CD8+ T cells.

The germline V gene encodes CDR1 WNHNN and CDR2 SYGVQD (reference sequence). With 5 bases removed from V and 1 base from J, the gap between germline ends came to 16 bases. The CDR3 is made up of 16 amino acids. The sample here was CD4+ or CD8+ T cells sorted from blood, taken in a trial of the OX40 agonist ivuxolimab. The clonotype comes from an adult with an advanced solid tumor such as melanoma, head and neck, liver or kidney cancer. The rearrangement uses TRBV10-1 and TRBJ2-3; D might be TRBD1 (6 bases). CDR3 sequence: CASSPVPGQRTDTQYF. Written as DNA, the CDR3 is TGCGCCAGCAGTCCTGTCCCGGGACAACGCACAGATACGCAGTATTTT.